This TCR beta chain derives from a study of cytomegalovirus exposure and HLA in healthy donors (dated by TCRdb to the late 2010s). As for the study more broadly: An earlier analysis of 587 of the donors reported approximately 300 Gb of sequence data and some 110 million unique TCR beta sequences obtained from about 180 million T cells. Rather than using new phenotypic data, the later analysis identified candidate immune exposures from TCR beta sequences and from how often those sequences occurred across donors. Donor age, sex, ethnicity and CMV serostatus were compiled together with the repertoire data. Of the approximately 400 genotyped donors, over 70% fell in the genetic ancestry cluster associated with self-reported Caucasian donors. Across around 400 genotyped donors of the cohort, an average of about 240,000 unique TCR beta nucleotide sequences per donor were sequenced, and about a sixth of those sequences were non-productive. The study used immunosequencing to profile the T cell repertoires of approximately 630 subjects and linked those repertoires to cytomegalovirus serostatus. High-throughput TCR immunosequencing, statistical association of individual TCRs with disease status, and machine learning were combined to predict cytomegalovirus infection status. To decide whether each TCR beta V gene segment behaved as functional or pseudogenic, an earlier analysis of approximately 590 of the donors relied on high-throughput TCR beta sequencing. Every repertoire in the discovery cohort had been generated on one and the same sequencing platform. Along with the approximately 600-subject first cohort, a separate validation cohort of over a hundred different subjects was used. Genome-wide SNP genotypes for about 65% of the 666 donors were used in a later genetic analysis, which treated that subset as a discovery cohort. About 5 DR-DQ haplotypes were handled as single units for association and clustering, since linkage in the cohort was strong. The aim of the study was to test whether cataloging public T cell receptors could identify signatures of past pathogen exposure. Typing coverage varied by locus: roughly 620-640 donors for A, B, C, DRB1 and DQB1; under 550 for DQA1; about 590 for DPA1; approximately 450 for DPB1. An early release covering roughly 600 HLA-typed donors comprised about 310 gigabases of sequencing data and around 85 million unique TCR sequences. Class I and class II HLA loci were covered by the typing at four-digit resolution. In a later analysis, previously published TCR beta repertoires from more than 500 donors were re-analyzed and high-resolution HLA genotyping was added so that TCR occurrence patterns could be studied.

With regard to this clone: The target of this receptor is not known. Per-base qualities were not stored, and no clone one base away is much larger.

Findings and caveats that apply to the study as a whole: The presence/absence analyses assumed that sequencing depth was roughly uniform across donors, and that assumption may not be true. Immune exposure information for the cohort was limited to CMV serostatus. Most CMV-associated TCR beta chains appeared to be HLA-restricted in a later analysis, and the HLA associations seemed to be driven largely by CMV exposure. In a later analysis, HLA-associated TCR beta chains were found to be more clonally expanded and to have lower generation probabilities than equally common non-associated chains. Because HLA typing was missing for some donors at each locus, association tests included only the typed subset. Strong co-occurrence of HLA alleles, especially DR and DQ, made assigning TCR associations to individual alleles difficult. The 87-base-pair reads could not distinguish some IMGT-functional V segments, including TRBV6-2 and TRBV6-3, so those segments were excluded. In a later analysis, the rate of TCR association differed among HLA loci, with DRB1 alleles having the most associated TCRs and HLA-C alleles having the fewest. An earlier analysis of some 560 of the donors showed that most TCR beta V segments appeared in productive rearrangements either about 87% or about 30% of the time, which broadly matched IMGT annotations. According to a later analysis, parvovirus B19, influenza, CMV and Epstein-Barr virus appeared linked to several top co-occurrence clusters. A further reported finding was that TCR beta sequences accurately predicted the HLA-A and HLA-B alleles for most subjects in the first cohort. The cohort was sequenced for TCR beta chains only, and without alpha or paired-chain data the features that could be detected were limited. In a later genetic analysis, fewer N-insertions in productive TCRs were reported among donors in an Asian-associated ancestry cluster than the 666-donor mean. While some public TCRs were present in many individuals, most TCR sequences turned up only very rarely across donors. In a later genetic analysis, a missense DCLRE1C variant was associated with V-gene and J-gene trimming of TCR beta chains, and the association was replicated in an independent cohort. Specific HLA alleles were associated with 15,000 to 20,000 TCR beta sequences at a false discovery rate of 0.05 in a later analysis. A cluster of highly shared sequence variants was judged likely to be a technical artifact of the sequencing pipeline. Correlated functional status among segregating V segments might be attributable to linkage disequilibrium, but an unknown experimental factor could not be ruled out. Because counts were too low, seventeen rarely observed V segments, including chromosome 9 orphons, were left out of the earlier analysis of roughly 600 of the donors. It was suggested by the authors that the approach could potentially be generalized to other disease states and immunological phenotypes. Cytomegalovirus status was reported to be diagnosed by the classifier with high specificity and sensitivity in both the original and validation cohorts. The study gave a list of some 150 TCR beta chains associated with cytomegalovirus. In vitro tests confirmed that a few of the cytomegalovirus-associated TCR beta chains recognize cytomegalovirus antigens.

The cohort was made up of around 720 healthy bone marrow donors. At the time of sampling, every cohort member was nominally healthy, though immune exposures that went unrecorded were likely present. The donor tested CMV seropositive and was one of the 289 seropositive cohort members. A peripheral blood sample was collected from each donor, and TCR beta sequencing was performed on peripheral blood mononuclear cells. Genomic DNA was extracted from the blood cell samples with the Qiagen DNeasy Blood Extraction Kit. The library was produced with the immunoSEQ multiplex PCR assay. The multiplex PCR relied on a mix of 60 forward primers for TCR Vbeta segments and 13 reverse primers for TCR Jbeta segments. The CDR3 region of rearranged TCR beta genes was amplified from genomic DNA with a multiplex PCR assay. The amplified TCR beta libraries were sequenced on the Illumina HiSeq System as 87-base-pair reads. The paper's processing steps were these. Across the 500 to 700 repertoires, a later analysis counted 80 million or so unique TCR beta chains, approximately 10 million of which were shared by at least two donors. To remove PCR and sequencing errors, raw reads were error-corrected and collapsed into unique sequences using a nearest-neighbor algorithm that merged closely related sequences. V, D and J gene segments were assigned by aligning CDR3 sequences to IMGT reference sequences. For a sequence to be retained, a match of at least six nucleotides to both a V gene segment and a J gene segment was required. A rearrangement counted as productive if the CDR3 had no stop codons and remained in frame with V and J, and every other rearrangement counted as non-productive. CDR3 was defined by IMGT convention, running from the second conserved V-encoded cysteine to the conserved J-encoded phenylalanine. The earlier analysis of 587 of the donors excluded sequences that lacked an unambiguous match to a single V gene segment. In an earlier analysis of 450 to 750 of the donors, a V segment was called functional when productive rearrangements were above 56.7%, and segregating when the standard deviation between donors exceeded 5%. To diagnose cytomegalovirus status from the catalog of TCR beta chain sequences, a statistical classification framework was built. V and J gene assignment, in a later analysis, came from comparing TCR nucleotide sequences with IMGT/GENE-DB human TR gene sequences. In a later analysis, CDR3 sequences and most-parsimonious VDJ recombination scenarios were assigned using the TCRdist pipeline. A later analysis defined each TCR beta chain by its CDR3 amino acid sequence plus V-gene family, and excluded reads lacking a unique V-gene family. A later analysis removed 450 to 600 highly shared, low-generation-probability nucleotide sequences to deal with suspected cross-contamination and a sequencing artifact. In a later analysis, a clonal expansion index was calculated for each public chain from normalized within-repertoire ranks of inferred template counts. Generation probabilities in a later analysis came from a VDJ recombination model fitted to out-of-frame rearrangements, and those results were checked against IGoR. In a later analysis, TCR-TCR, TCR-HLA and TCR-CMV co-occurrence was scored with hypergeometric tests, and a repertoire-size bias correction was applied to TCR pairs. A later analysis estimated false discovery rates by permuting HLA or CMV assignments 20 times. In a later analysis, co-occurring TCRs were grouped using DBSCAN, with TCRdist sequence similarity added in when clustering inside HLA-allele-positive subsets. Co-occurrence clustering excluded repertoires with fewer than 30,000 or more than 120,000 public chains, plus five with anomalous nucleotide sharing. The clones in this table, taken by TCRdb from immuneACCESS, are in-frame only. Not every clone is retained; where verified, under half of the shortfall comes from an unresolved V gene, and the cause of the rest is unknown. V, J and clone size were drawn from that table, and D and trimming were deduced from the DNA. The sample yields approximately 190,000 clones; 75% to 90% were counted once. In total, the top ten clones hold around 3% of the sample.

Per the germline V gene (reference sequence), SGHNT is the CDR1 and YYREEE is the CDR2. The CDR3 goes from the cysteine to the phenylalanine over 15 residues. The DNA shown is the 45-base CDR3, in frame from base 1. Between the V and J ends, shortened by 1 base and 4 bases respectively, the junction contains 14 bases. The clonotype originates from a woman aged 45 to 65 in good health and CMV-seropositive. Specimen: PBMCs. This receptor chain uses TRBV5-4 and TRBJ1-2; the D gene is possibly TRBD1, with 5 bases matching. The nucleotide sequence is TGTGCCAGCAGCTTGCAAGGGGCATGGGGCTATGGCTACACCTTC. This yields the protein CASSLQGAWGYGYTF.